One sample yielded the 27 T cell receptor beta chains listed below, sequenced in a study of cytomegalovirus exposure and HLA in healthy donors. 13 Jbeta primers and 60 Vbeta primers were used for the PCR. The table came from immunoSEQ multiplex PCR; TCRdb's copy has only in-frame clones and leaves some out. This table holds 100,000 to 150,000 clones, 65% to 80% found once. The sample was PBMCs. These receptor sequences come from a male donor in good health and CMV-seropositive.

The chain recombines TRBV28 with TRBJ1-6; TRBD1 is a possible D gene (6 bases). This CDR3 contains 12 residues. V was clipped by 5 bases and J by 10 bases, with 9 bases between them. In germline, CDR1 is MDHEN, CDR2 SYDVKM. The CDR3 reads CASSTGKSPLHF. CDR3 in DNA: TGTGCCAGCAGTACAGGGAAGTCACCCCTCCACTTT.

This chain connects TRBV6-6 to TRBJ1-5; 7 bases agree with TRBD1. Unmatched junction bases numbered 11, after V lost 5 bases and J lost 4 bases. The CDR3 contains 16 residues. In germline, CDR1 is MNHNY, CDR2 SVGAGI (reference sequence). The CDR3 reads CASSTHRGSLNQPQHF. In nucleotides, the CDR3 is TGTGCCAGCAGTACGCACAGGGGAAGTTTGAATCAGCCCCAGCATTTT.

This clone was recorded a few times. The chain uses TRBV29-1 and TRBJ2-1; a weak D match, TRBD2 (5 bases). This CDR3 is built from 15 residues. Germline loops: CDR1 SQVTM, CDR2 ANQGSEA. V was shortened by 6 bases and J by 5 bases, with 20 bases between the two germline ends. The CDR3 protein is CSVLTGASRHNEQFF. For the CDR3, the DNA is TGCAGCGTCCTAACTGGCGCTAGCCGGCACAATGAGCAGTTCTTC.

The rearrangement joins TRBV7-2 to TRBJ2-5, with 11 bases that match TRBD2. Per the germline V gene, CDR1 is SGHTA and CDR2 is FQGNSA. There are 14 residues in the CDR3. Trimming removed 6 bases from V and 4 bases from J; junction bases left unmatched: 4. In nucleotides, the CDR3 is TGTGCCAGCAGAAGTACTAGCGGGGGAGAGACCCAGTACTTC. Its translation is CASRSTSGGETQYF.

The genes are TRBV2 and TRBJ2-7; TRBD1 might be the D (5 bases). This CDR3 has 12 residues. Germline CDR1 SNHLY, CDR2 FYNNEI. V lost 6 bases to trimming and J lost 3 bases, with 9 bases between them. The CDR3 here is CASSRAIYEQYF. The DNA for the CDR3 is TGTGCCAGCAGCAGGGCCATCTACGAGCAGTACTTC.

This rearrangement joins TRBV6-6 to TRBJ2-7; 9 bases map to TRBD2. The CDR3 is 15 residues long. The trim removed 0 bases at V and 4 bases at J, leaving 4 bases unmatched. Germline loops: CDR1 MNHNY, CDR2 SVGAGI (reference sequence). As DNA, the CDR3 is TGTGCCAGCAGTTACTCAAGCGGGGGGACGTACGAGCAGTACTTC. Protein sequence: CASSYSSGGTYEQYF.

This sequence joins TRBV29-1 and TRBJ2-3; no clear D. Germline-derived CDR1 and CDR2 are SQVTM and ANQGSEA. The CDR3 contains 12 residues. V was trimmed by 3 bases and J by 0 bases, leaving 4 bases between them. The DNA of the CDR3 is TGCAGCGTTGATCCTAGCACAGATACGCAGTATTTT. It translates to CSVDPSTDTQYF.

This chain uses TRBV2 with TRBJ2-1; TRBD1 matches at 7 bases. There are 14 residues in the CDR3. Germline CDR1 SNHLY, CDR2 FYNNEI. With 10 bases clipped from V and 4 bases from J, the junction kept 10 bases outside the gene matches. The CDR3, as DNA: TGTGCCAAATCGGTGGGGACAGAGTACAATGAGCAGTTCTTC. Translating gives CAKSVGTEYNEQFF. Looking up the rest from reference TRBV2 and TRBJ2-1 gives the full variable domain: EPEVTQTPSHQVTQMGQEVILRCVPISNHLYFYWYRQILGQKVEFLVSFYNNEISEKSEIFDDQFSVERPDGSNFTLKIRSTKLEDSAMYFCAKSVGTEYNEQFFGPGTRLTVL.

This clone has more than one count but fewer than ten. The chain couples TRBV7-2 to TRBJ2-7; D gene ambiguous. The V gene lost 4 bases and the J gene lost 9 bases, with 22 bases spanning the gap. The CDR3 covers 15 residues. The germline gives CDR1 SGHTA, CDR2 FQGNSA. The CDR3 loop is CASSSEPEASFGQYF. The CDR3 DNA reads TGTGCCAGCAGCTCCGAGCCCGAGGCTTCATTTGGGCAGTACTTC.

A note on this clone: A junction end diverges from the germline sequence, so it may reflect a read error. The chain couples TRBV28 to TRBJ2-4; 9 bases are a match to TRBD2. This CDR3 region has 15 residues. Germline CDR1 and CDR2: MDHEN and SYDVKM. The CDR3 nucleotides are TGTGCCAGCAGTTTGGCGGGACTAGCCAAAAACAGTCAGTACTTC. Translated, it gives CASSLAGLAKNSQYF. The full variable domain, completed using reference TRBV28 and TRBJ2-4, is DVKVTQSSRYLVKRTGEKVFLECVQDMDHENMFWYRQDPGLGLRLIYFSYDVKMKEKGDIPEGYSVSREKKERFSLILESASTNQTSMYLCASSLAGLAKNSQYFGAGTRLSVL.

This clone has just a few counts. J is TRBJ1-1 and V is TRBV6-6; 7 nucleotides line up with TRBD1. Germline V gives CDR1 MNHNY, CDR2 SVGAGI (reference sequence). V gave up 3 bases and J gave up 0 bases; unmatched junction bases: 1. The CDR3 loop spans 14 amino acids. CDR3: CASSYTGVNTEAFF. CDR3 DNA: TGTGCCAGCAGTTATACAGGGGTGAACACTGAAGCTTTCTTT.

This sequence joins TRBV10-3 and TRBJ2-7, with TRBD2 identical over 9 bases. The CDR3 is made up of 16 amino acids. CDR1 is ENHRY and CDR2 is SYGVKD in the germline V gene. J was trimmed by 0 bases and V by 0 bases; bases with no gene match: 3. CDR3: CAISESWTSASYEQYF. The DNA for the CDR3 is TGTGCCATCAGTGAGTCTTGGACTAGCGCCTCCTACGAGCAGTACTTC.

In this sample, this clone turned up once. V and J are TRBV4-1 and TRBJ1-2, with 7 bases identical to TRBD1. The CDR3 has 15 amino acids. CDR1 MGHRA and CDR2 YSYEKL come from the germline V gene. J was trimmed by 4 bases and V by 6 bases; bases with no gene match: 11. The CDR3 reads CASSLDRDLGYGYTF. In DNA, the CDR3 is TGCGCCAGCAGTCTCGACAGGGATTTGGGCTATGGCTACACCTTC.

The genes are TRBV7-9 and TRBJ1-6; D unclear. The CDR3 loop spans 13 amino acids. Trimming removed 4 bases from V and 10 bases from J, with 11 bases in between. Germline V lookup: CDR1 SEHNR, CDR2 FQNEAQ (reference sequence). CDR3 sequence: CASSSQDRSPLHF. CDR3 in DNA: TGTGCCAGCAGCTCCCAGGATCGGTCACCCCTCCACTTT.

The gene calls are TRBV18 and TRBJ1-2, with D perhaps matching TRBD1 (6 bases). The V gene's germline CDR1 is KGHSH and CDR2 LQKENI. The CDR3 extends over 13 amino acids. The germline V and J ends were trimmed by 4 bases and 1 base, with 7 bases remaining between them. CDR3 region: CASSQGDNYGYTF. CDR3 in DNA: TGTGCCAGCTCACAGGGGGATAACTATGGCTACACCTTC.

This chain connects TRBV13 to TRBJ2-5; 9 bases match TRBD2. The CDR3 is made up of 16 amino acids. Germline V CDR1 and CDR2: PRHDT, FYEKMQ (reference sequence). J lost 3 bases, V lost 5 bases, and 10 bases had no gene match. CDR3 DNA sequence: TGTGCCAGCAGCCCGTGGGGGGAGCGGGGGGAAGAGACCCAGTACTTC. This sequence encodes CASSPWGERGEETQYF.

The gene calls are TRBV2 and TRBJ1-2, with a weak D call TRBD1 (5 bases). The CDR3 spans 14 residues. Germline-derived CDR1 and CDR2 are SNHLY and FYNNEI. V was clipped by 7 bases and J by 2 bases, with 14 bases between them. CDR3 residues: CASMVGLANYGYTF. The DNA of the CDR3 is TGTGCCAGCATGGTGGGACTGGCGAACTATGGCTACACCTTC.

The rearrangement uses TRBV11-3 and TRBJ2-3; a weak D match, TRBD2 (5 bases). The V gene lost 5 bases and the J gene lost 0 bases, with 9 bases spanning the gap. The CDR3 covers 14 residues. Germline V gene lookup returns CDR1 SGHNT and CDR2 YENEEA. CDR3 sequence: CASSNSASTDTQYF. The CDR3 DNA sequence: TGTGCCAGCAGCAATAGCGCCAGCACAGATACGCAGTATTTT.

Only a few counts were recorded for this clone. V is TRBV6-5 and J is TRBJ2-7; 10 bases agree with TRBD1. The CDR3 consists of 15 residues. V lost 5 bases, J lost 2 bases, and 6 bases stayed unmatched. Germline-derived CDR1 and CDR2 are MNHEY and SVGAGI. The CDR3 coding sequence is TGTGCCAGCAGTAATCGGGACAGGGGAGCCTACGAGCAGTACTTC. Encoded protein: CASSNRDRGAYEQYF.

This sequence joins TRBV6-1 and TRBJ2-7; 10 bases agree with TRBD2. Losses at the gene ends were 2 bases for V and 3 bases for J; bases not matched to a gene: 4. This CDR3 comprises 15 residues. From germline, CDR1 is MNHNS and CDR2 SASEGT. CDR3 sequence: CASSERVAGGYEQYF. As DNA, the CDR3 is TGTGCCAGCAGTGAAAGGGTAGCGGGGGGCTACGAGCAGTACTTC.

This clone was picked up a small number of times. The chain uses TRBV28 and TRBJ1-3, with D hard to call. V lost 6 bases and J lost 5, with 8 bases in between. The CDR3 consists of 12 residues. CDR1 and CDR2 from the germline V gene are MDHEN and SYDVKM. As DNA, the CDR3 is TGTGCCAGCAGACATTCCAGAAACACCATATATTTT. As protein: CASRHSRNTIYF.

The genes are TRBV9 and TRBJ2-7, with a weak D call TRBD2 (6 bases). V shed 3 bases and J shed 5 bases, with 21 bases lying between them. This CDR3 has 16 amino acids. Germline V lookup: CDR1 SGDLS, CDR2 YYNGEE. The CDR3 nucleotides are TGTGCCAGCAGCGCGGCGGGGTCGGGAGTTACCCACGAGCAGTACTTC. Residues: CASSAAGSGVTHEQYF.

This sequence joins TRBV6-6 and TRBJ1-5, with TRBD1 as a possible D gene (6 bases). Trimming took 8 bases from V and 7 from J, leaving 15 bases between them. Germline V CDR1 and CDR2: MNHNY, SVGAGI (reference sequence). CDR3 length: 13 residues. The CDR3 spells CASQRGREQPQHF. The CDR3 coding sequence is TGTGCCAGCCAACGGGGGCGGGAGCAGCCCCAGCATTTT.

This clone was detected a few times. V gene TRBV10-3 combines with J gene TRBJ2-5, with 8 bases that match TRBD2. This CDR3 spans 15 amino acids. Losses at the gene ends were 5 bases for V and 5 bases for J; bases not matched to a gene: 10. The V gene's germline CDR1 is ENHRY and CDR2 SYGVKD. The DNA of the CDR3 is TGTGCCATCAGTTCAAGAACGGGACTAGTGGAGACCCAGTACTTC. Translated: CAISSRTGLVETQYF.

V gene TRBV19 combines with J gene TRBJ2-1; D perhaps matches TRBD1 (6 bases). CDR1 and CDR2 from the germline V gene are LNHDA and SQIVND (reference sequence). V was shortened by 7 bases and J by 4 bases, with 20 bases between the two germline ends. CDR3 length: 16 residues. This CDR3 is CASTLFFGGQYNEQFF. In DNA, the CDR3 is TGTGCCAGTACCCTATTTTTCGGAGGACAGTACAATGAGCAGTTCTTC.

J is TRBJ1-1 and V is TRBV27; 9 bases are shared with TRBD1. Germline lookup yields CDR1 MNHEY and CDR2 SMNVEV (reference sequence). The length of the CDR3 is 16 residues. After removal of 7 bases from V and 1 base from J, the junction contained 10 bases not matched to a gene. The CDR3 DNA is TGTGCCAGCAACCCTTGGGGACAGGGTGCGAACACTGAAGCTTTCTTT. Translated: CASNPWGQGANTEAFF.

This clone has a handful of counts. The chain recombines TRBV7-9 with TRBJ2-1; 14 bases align to TRBD2. Germline V gene sequence: CDR1 SEHNR, CDR2 FQNEAQ (reference sequence). V trimming: 4 bases; J trimming: 7 bases; junction bases outside the gene matches: 9. CDR3 length: 17 residues. The CDR3 protein is CASSSQKGLAGVNEQFF. In DNA form, the CDR3 reads TGTGCCAGCAGCTCTCAAAAGGGACTAGCGGGAGTTAATGAGCAGTTCTTC.